This T cell receptor (beta chain) emerged from a study of T cell responses to AZD1222 COVID-19 vaccine. Assay used: immunoSEQ multiplex PCR; TCRdb lists only in-frame clones, some missing. The sample carries about 180,000 clones, around nine tenths recorded once. Whole-study findings and limits: White British donors predominated, females outnumbered males, and clonal diversity was possibly underestimated.

The CDR3 has 17 amino acids. Germline CDR1 MDHEN, CDR2 SYDVKM. Trimming cost V 6 bases and J 4 bases; bases outside gene matches: 12. On this clone itself: Antigen: not known.

This receptor was obtained from an adult who received the AZD1222 COVID-19 vaccine. Specimen: peripheral blood, collected 28 days after the second AZD1222 dose. This rearrangement joins TRBV28 to TRBJ2-3; 11 bases agree with TRBD1. In DNA, the CDR3 is TGTGCCAGCAGGCGGACAGGGGGCACCCCTCGGTCAGATACGCAGTATTTT. Protein: CASRRTGGTPRSDTQYF.